This TCR beta chain appears in the sequencing data of a study of blood T cells in healthy people across ages. Broader study findings: Unknown donor CMV status possibly confounded expanded clonotype changes. Reliance upon unsorted PBMCs precluded definitive naive versus antigen-experienced comparison. A roughly linear age-dependent decrease characterized TCR beta diversity per million T cells.

The total RNA that was extracted per sample amounted to at least 5 micrograms. This CDR3 is 16 amino acids long. Germline V lookup: CDR1 SGDLS, CDR2 YYNGEE. The ends lost 0 bases at V and 2 bases at J; junction bases unmatched: 4. With a J-beta primer mix and a sample-barcoded 5' primer, a second PCR ran 7 to 11 cycles. From the 5' RACE reads, TCRdb called clonotypes with MiXCR, one entry per CDR3 protein. Among 650,000 to 800,000 distinct CDR3 sequences listed, 45% to 60% were seen once. As to this clonotype: The antigen remains unidentified.

The chain couples TRBV9 to TRBJ2-7; 11 bases fit TRBD2. Sequenced input: blood. The origin of this receptor is a woman of 80 years or more in good health. CDR3 nucleotides: TGTGCCAGCAGCGTAGCTGGGACTAGCGGAGCCTACGAGCAGTACTTC. Translation gives CASSVAGTSGAYEQYF.